Listed here are 28 T cell receptor beta chains from one sample, sequenced in a study of OX40 agonist ivuxolimab in advanced cancers. The repertoire was sequenced with immunoSEQ multiplex PCR; TCRdb's copy has only in-frame clones and lacks some. The sample has about 57,000 clones, nearly 85% seen once. Here the sequenced sample was CD4+ or CD8+ T cells sorted from blood, taken in a trial of the OX40 agonist ivuxolimab. The source is an adult with an advanced solid tumor such as melanoma, head and neck, liver or kidney cancer.

The chain is built from TRBV6-5 and TRBJ2-1; 8 bases are shared with TRBD1. The CDR3 runs 13 residues. Germline trimming cut 10 bases from V and 8 bases from J; bases unmatched to any gene: 10. The V gene's germline CDR1 is MNHEY and CDR2 SVGAGI. DNA of the CDR3: TGTGCCACCGCTCGGGACAGGCCGTATGAGCAGTTCTTC. The encoded protein is CATARDRPYEQFF.

The rearrangement links TRBV11-2 to TRBJ2-7; tentatively, D is TRBD2 (5 bases). The CDR3 consists of 13 residues. Germline V gives CDR1 SGHAT, CDR2 FQNNGV. Trimming shortened V by 1 base and J by 7 bases, and 11 bases separated the two germline ends. The CDR3, as DNA: TGTGCCAGCAGCTTAGGGACCTCGGGGGAGCAGTACTTC. The encoded protein is CASSLGTSGEQYF.

This CDR3 reads CAWSGGAKVRNQPQHF. In nucleotides, the CDR3 is TGTGCCTGGAGTGGGGGGGCTAAGGTTCGCAATCAGCCCCAGCATTTT. V and J are TRBV30 and TRBJ1-5; possible D gene TRBD1, 6 bases. The CDR3 consists of 16 residues. V was clipped by 1 base and J by 2 bases, with 15 bases between them. CDR1 is GTSNPN, CDR2 SVGIG, per germline (reference sequence).

The chain employs TRBV10-2 and TRBJ2-3; 7 positions agree with TRBD2. V lost 6 bases, J lost 2 bases, and 5 bases stayed unmatched. The CDR3 totals 14 residues. Germline values: CDR1 WSHSY, CDR2 SAAADI. The CDR3 loop reads CASSGLGFTDTQYF. In DNA form, the CDR3 reads TGCGCCAGCAGCGGACTAGGGTTCACAGATACGCAGTATTTT.

In this sample, this clone turned up a few times. V is TRBV28 and J is TRBJ2-5, with 8 nucleotides matching TRBD2. This CDR3 has 14 residues. CDR1 and CDR2 (germline): MDHEN, SYDVKM. V shed 6 bases, J shed 5 bases, and the junction held 8 bases outside the gene matches. The CDR3, as DNA: TGTGCCAGCAGATGGAGCGGGAGTGATGAGACCCAGTACTTC. This codes for CASRWSGSDETQYF.

The J gene is TRBJ2-7, the V gene TRBV6-1; D is possibly TRBD1 (6 bases). The CDR3 is 13 residues long. Germline-derived CDR1 and CDR2 are MNHNS and SASEGT. With 5 bases removed from V and 6 bases from J, the gap between germline ends came to 14 bases. The CDR3 is CASSPDRLGEQYF. CDR3 DNA sequence: TGTGCCAGCAGTCCAGACAGGTTGGGCGAGCAGTACTTC.

The chain recombines TRBV21-1 with TRBJ1-5. TRBV21-1 is described as a pseudogene. The CDR3 totals 15 residues. In DNA, the CDR3 is TGTGCCAGCAGCAAAGTCGGGTGGGAAAAGCAGCCCCAGCATTTT. Its translation: CASSKVGWEKQPQHF.

The chain has TRBV7-9 and TRBJ1-2; D gene ambiguous. Germline V gene data show CDR1 as SEHNR and CDR2 as FQNEAQ (reference sequence). The CDR3 length is 13 residues. The germline V and J ends were trimmed by 2 bases and 7 bases, with 11 bases remaining between them. The CDR3 DNA is TGTGCCAGCAGCTTATCCGTCGTAGGTGGCTACACCTTC. It codes for CASSLSVVGGYTF. Complete variable domain (other parts from reference TRBV7-9 and TRBJ1-2): DTGVSQNPRHKITKRGQNVTFRCDPISEHNRLYWYRQTLGQGPEFLTYFQNEAQLEKSRLLSDRFSAERPKGSFSTLEIQRTEQGDSAMYLCASSLSVVGGYTFGSGTRLTVV.

The CDR3 DNA reads as TGTGCCAGCAGCTTAGCGGAGGGAACATACCAAGAGACCCAGTACTTC. Translated, it gives CASSLAEGTYQETQYF. The V and J genes are TRBV7-9 and TRBJ2-5, with D possibly being TRBD2 (6 bases). The CDR3 is made up of 16 amino acids. Germline CDR1 and CDR2: SEHNR and FQNEAQ (reference sequence). Trimming removed 0 bases at V and 0 bases at J, with 11 bases between.

Turning to this clone: The junction differs from germline at one of its ends, possibly a read error. The rearrangement links TRBV27 to TRBJ2-3, with D unresolved. CDR3 length: 14 amino acids. In germline, CDR1 is MNHEY, CDR2 SMNVEV (reference sequence). The CDR3 sequence is CASQSLPITDMQYF. The DNA of the CDR3 is TGTGCCAGCCAAAGCCTACCTATTACCGATATGCAGTATTTT.

V gene TRBV28 combines with J gene TRBJ2-1, with 9 bases fitting TRBD1. The ends lost 5 bases at V and 2 bases at J; junction bases unmatched: 7. This CDR3 has 16 residues. CDR1 and CDR2 (germline): MDHEN, SYDVKM. As DNA, the CDR3 is TGTGCCAGCAGTACTCCCGGGACAGGGCCCTACAATGAGCAGTTCTTC. It yields the protein CASSTPGTGPYNEQFF.

This chain connects TRBV13 to TRBJ2-1; D remains unclear. V gave up 2 bases and J gave up 7 bases, with 27 bases separating them. The germline CDR1 and CDR2 sequences are PRHDT and FYEKMQ (reference sequence). There are 19 residues in the CDR3. The CDR3 DNA reads TGTGCCAGCAGCTTAAGGTGGAAGGGCCCTAAACCTCTCGGGAATGAGCAGTTCTTC. Translated: CASSLRWKGPKPLGNEQFF. Based on the CDR3 plus reference TRBV13 and TRBJ2-1, the full variable domain is AAGVIQSPRHLIKEKRETATLKCYPIPRHDTVYWYQQGPGQDPQFLISFYEKMQSDKGSIPDRFSAQQFSDYHSELNMSSLELGDSALYFCASSLRWKGPKPLGNEQFFGPGTRLTVL.

This chain joins TRBV19 and TRBJ2-3; weak D call: TRBD2 (5 bases). V lost 5 bases and J lost 1, with 10 bases in between. Germline V gene lookup returns CDR1 LNHDA and CDR2 SQIVND (reference sequence). The CDR3 covers 14 residues. CDR3 sequence reads: CASSPPGGTDTQYF. CDR3 in DNA: TGTGCCAGTAGTCCCCCCGGGGGCACAGATACGCAGTATTTT.

The chain joins TRBV28 to TRBJ1-2; maybe TRBD1 (6 bases). The CDR3 runs to 16 residues. The V end lost 6 bases, the J end lost 4 bases, and 21 bases lay between the germline ends. Germline CDR1 is MDHEN and CDR2 is SYDVKM. The CDR3 reads CASRSGGGAGAYGYTF. The CDR3 DNA follows: TGTGCCAGCAGATCCGGTGGGGGGGCGGGAGCCTATGGCTACACCTTC.

This clone was observed a single time. The chain employs TRBV19 and TRBJ2-1; D is ambiguous. CDR1 is LNHDA and CDR2 is SQIVND in the germline V gene (reference sequence). The CDR3 length is 14 residues. The V gene lost 10 bases and the J gene lost 0 bases, with 13 bases spanning the gap. The CDR3 spells CATETRGSYNEQFF. The CDR3, as DNA: TGTGCCACCGAGACCCGAGGCTCCTACAATGAGCAGTTCTTC. Looking up the rest from reference TRBV19 and TRBJ2-1 gives the full variable domain: DGGITQSPKYLFRKEGQNVTLSCEQNLNHDAMYWYRQDPGQGLRLIYYSQIVNDFQKGDIAEGYSVSREKKESFPLTVTSAQKNPTAFYLCATETRGSYNEQFFGPGTRLTVL.

The chain carries TRBV5-1 and TRBJ2-1; D is possibly TRBD2 (5 bases). V was pared by 1 base and J by 8 bases, with 13 bases between. The CDR3 sequence is 14 residues long. CDR1 and CDR2 from the germline V gene are SGHRS and YFSETQ. CDR3 loop: CASSLRPTTYEQFF. The CDR3 bases are TGCGCCAGCAGCTTGCGCCCGACTACTTATGAGCAGTTCTTC.

This clone was seen a few times. This chain uses TRBV7-6 with TRBJ2-2, with D perhaps TRBD2 (6 bases). With 2 bases removed from V and 3 bases from J, the gap between germline ends came to 16 bases. The CDR3 is 17 amino acids. Looked up from germline, CDR1 is SGHVS and CDR2 is FNYEAQ. In DNA form, the CDR3 reads TGTGCCAGCAGCTTACCAGCTCTGGGGAGGTACACCGGGGAGCTGTTTTTT. It specifies CASSLPALGRYTGELFF.

This clone was counted between two and nine times. This CDR3 reads CASSLTTWSDEQFF. CDR3 DNA sequence: TGTGCCAGCAGTCTAACCACTTGGTCAGATGAGCAGTTCTTC. This chain connects TRBV28 to TRBJ2-1; unclear D gene. Per the germline V gene, CDR1 is MDHEN and CDR2 is SYDVKM. V was shortened by 5 bases and J by 8 bases, with 16 bases between the two germline ends. CDR3 length: 14 residues. Supplemented by reference TRBV28 and TRBJ2-1, the full variable domain reads DVKVTQSSRYLVKRTGEKVFLECVQDMDHENMFWYRQDPGLGLRLIYFSYDVKMKEKGDIPEGYSVSREKKERFSLILESASTNQTSMYLCASSLTTWSDEQFFGPGTRLTVL.

The gene calls are TRBV19 and TRBJ1-5; 8 bases are shared with TRBD1. With V trimmed by 2 bases and J by 7 bases, 7 bases remained unmatched. There are 15 residues in the CDR3. Looked up from germline, CDR1 is LNHDA and CDR2 is SQIVND (reference sequence). The CDR3, as DNA: TGTGCCAGTAGTATAAGTCCAGGGGGCAGGCAGCCCCAGCATTTT. Translating it yields CASSISPGGRQPQHF. Together with reference TRBV19 and TRBJ1-5, the CDR3 gives the full variable domain: DGGITQSPKYLFRKEGQNVTLSCEQNLNHDAMYWYRQDPGQGLRLIYYSQIVNDFQKGDIAEGYSVSREKKESFPLTVTSAQKNPTAFYLCASSISPGGRQPQHFGDGTRLSIL.

The rearrangement uses TRBV19 and TRBJ2-2, with D perhaps given as TRBD1 or TRBD2 (6 bases each). Germline CDR1 is LNHDA and CDR2 is SQIVND (reference sequence). The germline V and J ends were trimmed by 6 bases and 7 bases, with 21 bases remaining between them. The CDR3 sequence is 16 residues long. For the CDR3, the DNA is TGTGCCAGTAGCCCCCGGCCGAGGGGGGTAGGCGGGGAGCTGTTTTTT. Translation: CASSPRPRGVGGELFF.

V gene TRBV18 combines with J gene TRBJ1-5; D perhaps matches TRBD1 (6 bases). The V gene's germline CDR1 is KGHSH and CDR2 LQKENI. V shed 4 bases and J shed 3 bases, with 7 bases lying between them. The CDR3 totals 13 residues. The CDR3 loop reads CASSRTDNQPQHF. DNA of the CDR3: TGTGCCAGCTCACGGACAGACAATCAGCCCCAGCATTTT.

The rearrangement joins TRBV6-1 to TRBJ2-2, with D tentatively TRBD1 or TRBD2 (5 bases each). Trimming shortened V by 8 bases and J by 2 bases, and 15 bases separated the two germline ends. The length of the CDR3 is 15 residues. Germline V gene sequence: CDR1 MNHNS, CDR2 SASEGT. The CDR3 DNA follows: TGTGCCAGCGGGGGAAAGAATACCAACACCGGGGAGCTGTTTTTT. This gives the protein CASGGKNTNTGELFF.

The chain carries TRBV28 and TRBJ1-5; D is unresolved. The germline V gene encodes CDR1 MDHEN and CDR2 SYDVKM. V was cut by 3 bases and J by 1 base, with 13 bases left in between. This CDR3 has 16 residues. The CDR3 spells CASSFGIRGSNQPQHF. The DNA of the CDR3 is TGTGCCAGCAGTTTTGGGATACGGGGAAGCAATCAGCCCCAGCATTTT.

The V and J genes are TRBV6-6 and TRBJ2-5; the D gene is possibly TRBD2 (6 bases). V lost 0 bases to trimming and J lost 14 bases, with 10 bases between them. The CDR3 is made up of 11 amino acids. Germline V CDR1 and CDR2: MNHNY, SVGAGI (reference sequence). CDR3 sequence: CASSYSDYSYF. DNA for the CDR3: TGTGCCAGCAGTTACTCGGACTACTCCTACTTC.

The chain links TRBV18 to TRBJ2-5; D perhaps matches TRBD1 (7 bases). Deletions cut 4 bases from V and 4 bases from J, with 16 bases between. CDR3 size: 15 residues. The V gene's germline CDR1 is KGHSH and CDR2 LQKENI. CDR3 coding DNA: TGTGCCAGCTCACGCGGGGCAGGGGGAAGAGAGACCCAGTACTTC. This sequence encodes CASSRGAGGRETQYF.

This clone was counted between two and nine times. The genes are TRBV4-1 and TRBJ2-5; either TRBD1 or TRBD2 may fit D (5 bases each). This CDR3 has 15 residues. CDR1 MGHRA and CDR2 YSYEKL come from the germline V gene. The V end lost 5 bases, the J end lost 5 bases, and 18 bases lay between the germline ends. Here the CDR3 reads CASSAPGRTGETQYF. The DNA of the CDR3 is TGCGCCAGCAGCGCACCGGGACGCACGGGGGAGACCCAGTACTTC.

This clone was found a few times. CDR3: CASSYSAAGSPDTQYF. Written as DNA, the CDR3 is TGTGCCAGCAGTTACTCAGCAGCGGGAAGCCCAGATACGCAGTATTTT. This chain links TRBV6-6 with TRBJ2-3; 7 bases fit TRBD2. V dropped 0 bases and J dropped 4; count of bases not matched to a gene: 7. CDR1 and CDR2 (germline): MNHNY, SVGAGI (reference sequence). The CDR3 is 16 amino acids.

This clone occurred a few times. CDR3: CAWSTGQGNSPLHF. CDR3 sequence (DNA): TGTGCCTGGAGTACGGGACAGGGGAATTCACCCCTCCACTTT. V is TRBV30 and J is TRBJ1-6; 10 bases align to TRBD1. V lost 2 bases and J lost 7; bases outside the gene matches: 2. The CDR3 extends over 14 amino acids. Per germline, CDR1 GTSNPN and CDR2 SVGIG (reference sequence).